Below, 25 T cell receptor beta chains from the same sample are listed, as sequenced in a study of shared clonotypes between healthy human individuals. Some clones are missing from TCRdb's copy, which holds only in-frame ones; the method was immunoSEQ multiplex PCR. The repertoire holds over 300,000 clones, with roughly 84% as singletons. The specimen was memory CD8+ T cells sorted from blood. The subset was: CD45RO+ cells pooled with CCR7-negative TemRA cells. The receptors shown here come from a young man in good health.

This clone came up a few times. The V and J genes are TRBV5-1 and TRBJ1-5; D gene unclear. The CDR3 is made up of 19 amino acids. Trimming took off 1 base at V and 0 bases at J, with 20 bases between the two ends. The germline gives CDR1 SGHRS, CDR2 YFSETQ. CDR3 protein: CASSLSVGSPRISNQPQHF. In DNA, the CDR3 is TGCGCCAGCAGCTTGTCAGTAGGGTCGCCACGTATTAGCAATCAGCCCCAGCATTTT.

The rearrangement links TRBV7-9 to TRBJ2-1, with D maybe TRBD1 (5 bases). The germline V and J ends were trimmed by 8 bases and 9 bases, with 20 bases remaining between them. CDR1 and CDR2 from the germline V gene are SEHNR and FQNEAQ (reference sequence). CDR3 length equals 14 residues. The DNA of the CDR3 is TGTGCCAGCTCCTATCATGGGGCGTCACGTGAGCAGTTCTTC. Translation: CASSYHGASREQFF.

The chain links TRBV28 to TRBJ1-5; D is undetermined. There are 13 residues in the CDR3. CDR1 and CDR2 from the germline V gene are MDHEN and SYDVKM. V lost 7 bases and J lost 0, with 7 bases in between. The CDR3 DNA sequence: TGTGCCAGCAACGAATATAGCAATCAGCCCCAGCATTTT. It codes for CASNEYSNQPQHF.

This clone was seen just once. This CDR3 reads CASSQGLNQPQHF. The CDR3 DNA reads TGCGCCAGCAGCCAAGGACTAAATCAGCCCCAGCATTTT. The chain is built from TRBV4-1 and TRBJ1-5; D call uncertain. In germline, CDR1 is MGHRA, CDR2 YSYEKL. The CDR3 consists of 13 residues. V was trimmed by 1 base and J by 4 bases, leaving 5 bases between them.

The chain uses TRBV6-4 and TRBJ2-5; a possible D gene is TRBD1 (6 bases). V was cut by 5 bases and J by 5 bases, with 30 bases left in between. Looked up from germline, CDR1 is MRHNA and CDR2 is SNTAGT. The CDR3 spans 19 residues. The CDR3 sequence is CASSRPLLTGTLPEETQYF. CDR3 coding DNA: TGTGCCAGCAGTCGGCCCTTACTTACAGGGACCCTCCCCGAGGAGACCCAGTACTTC.

The count of this clone is one. V is TRBV10-3 and J is TRBJ1-1; D ambiguous. The V and J ends lost 1 base and 5 bases respectively, with 11 bases between them. Germline CDR1 and CDR2: ENHRY and SYGVKD. The CDR3 has 14 residues. The CDR3 DNA follows: TGTGCCATCAGTGAGTTGTTGTACGGAACTGAAGCTTTCTTT. Translating gives CAISELLYGTEAFF.

The rearrangement links TRBV13 to TRBJ2-1; D not resolved. V shed 1 base and J shed 3 bases, with 1 base lying between them. CDR3 size: 12 residues. Germline CDR1 and CDR2: PRHDT and FYEKMQ (reference sequence). The CDR3 here is CASSLDYNEQFF. CDR3 in DNA: TGTGCCAGCAGCTTAGACTACAATGAGCAGTTCTTC.

The CDR3 sequence: CASSRTTSSYNEQFF. CDR3 nucleotide sequence: TGTGCCAGCAGCCGGACTACTAGCTCCTACAATGAGCAGTTCTTC. The chain employs TRBV7-6 and TRBJ2-1, with D perhaps TRBD2 (6 bases). The CDR3 totals 15 residues. The V gene's germline CDR1 is SGHVS and CDR2 FNYEAQ. V lost 5 bases and J lost 0, with 11 bases in between.

The chain couples TRBV21-1 to TRBJ1-5; the table calls TRBD1, which could not be checked here. TRBV21-1 is marked as a pseudogene. CDR3 length equals 17 residues. This chain's CDR3 is CASRNPRTAGSNQPQHF. In DNA form, the CDR3 reads TGTGCCAGCAGAAACCCCAGGACAGCAGGGAGCAATCAGCCCCAGCATTTT.

The chain carries TRBV14 and TRBJ2-7; tentative D call: TRBD2 (6 bases). The CDR3 runs to 13 residues. The V gene lost 4 bases and the J gene lost 9 bases, with 16 bases spanning the gap. Germline-derived CDR1 and CDR2 are SGHDN and FVKESK. As DNA, the CDR3 is TGTGCCAGCAGCCCCGGAGGGGACTCCTCGCAGTACTTC. The encoded protein is CASSPGGDSSQYF.

DNA of the CDR3: TGCGCCAGCAGCCCCCGGGCCTCCCTAACAGATACGCAGTATTTT. This sequence encodes CASSPRASLTDTQYF. The chain links TRBV5-1 to TRBJ2-3; D unclear. The CDR3 consists of 15 residues. The ends were cut back, 4 bases at V and 3 bases at J, with 15 bases in the middle. The germline V gene has CDR1 SGHRS and CDR2 YFSETQ.

The CDR3 nucleotides are TGCGCCAGCAGCCAAGCCGGGACTAGGGTAGACGAGCAGTACTTC. Translated, it gives CASSQAGTRVDEQYF. The chain links TRBV4-3 to TRBJ2-7; TRBD2 agrees at 8 bases. The CDR3 is 15 residues long. Germline lookup yields CDR1 LGHNA and CDR2 YSLEER. With 1 base clipped from V and 5 bases from J, the junction kept 7 bases outside the gene matches.

This chain connects TRBV6-5 to TRBJ2-2; a weak D match, TRBD1 (6 bases). This CDR3 comprises 12 residues. Germline-derived CDR1 and CDR2 are MNHEY and SVGAGI. Trimming removed 5 bases from V and 6 bases from J, with 7 bases in between. CDR3 protein: CASSTGPGELFF. CDR3 DNA sequence: TGTGCCAGCAGTACAGGGCCCGGGGAGCTGTTTTTT.

This chain uses TRBV5-8 with TRBJ2-5; D gene unclear. V was shortened by 4 bases and J by 1 base, with 5 bases between the two germline ends. Germline lookup yields CDR1 SGHTS and CDR2 YDEGEE. The CDR3 is made up of 12 amino acids. The CDR3 sequence is CASSVRQETQYF. As DNA, the CDR3 is TGTGCCAGCAGCGTTCGCCAAGAGACCCAGTACTTC.

This rearrangement joins TRBV9 to TRBJ2-3; 10 bases agree with TRBD1. There are 16 residues in the CDR3. Germline V gives CDR1 SGDLS, CDR2 YYNGEE. V was pared by 0 bases and J by 1 base, with 2 bases of the junction left unmatched. CDR3 in amino acids: CASSVEGQGGTDTQYF. In DNA, the CDR3 is TGTGCCAGCAGCGTAGAAGGACAGGGGGGCACAGATACGCAGTATTTT. The whole variable domain, remainder taken from reference TRBV9 and TRBJ2-3, is DSGVTQTPKHLITATGQRVTLRCSPRSGDLSVYWYQQSLDQGLQFLIQYYNGEERAKGNILERFSAQQFPDLHSELNLSSLELGDSALYFCASSVEGQGGTDTQYFGPGTRLTVL.

The rearrangement links TRBV18 to TRBJ2-2; D gene unclear. The CDR3 sequence is 13 residues long. Trimming shortened V by 3 bases and J by 7 bases, and 9 bases separated the two germline ends. Germline CDR1 is KGHSH and CDR2 is LQKENI. CDR3 sequence (DNA): TGTGCCAGCTCACCCCGAGGTGACGGGGAGCTGTTTTTT. Amino acid sequence: CASSPRGDGELFF.

The chain couples TRBV4-1 to TRBJ2-5, with 8 bases identical to TRBD2. This CDR3 is 15 amino acids long. Germline loops: CDR1 MGHRA, CDR2 YSYEKL. The V gene end was trimmed by 6 bases and the J gene end by 2 bases; junction bases not matched to a gene: 8. CDR3 residues: CASRDSRGRQETQYF. CDR3 coding DNA: TGCGCCAGCAGGGACTCCCGCGGGAGGCAAGAGACCCAGTACTTC.

This chain joins TRBV27 and TRBJ2-3, with D unclear. Trimming stripped 4 bases from V and 1 base from J, with 9 bases between. The CDR3 is 14 residues long. CDR1 MNHEY and CDR2 SMNVEV come from the germline V gene (reference sequence). The chain's CDR3 is CASSYGEGTDTQYF. Written as DNA, the CDR3 is TGTGCCAGCAGTTATGGGGAAGGCACAGATACGCAGTATTTT.

This chain connects TRBV6-5 to TRBJ2-7; D call uncertain. The germline V and J ends were trimmed by 0 bases and 5 bases, with 2 bases remaining between them. The CDR3 loop spans 11 amino acids. The germline V gene has CDR1 MNHEY and CDR2 SVGAGI. CDR3 loop: CASSYSDEQYF. The DNA of the CDR3 is TGTGCCAGCAGTTACTCGGACGAGCAGTACTTC.

The rearrangement links TRBV7-9 to TRBJ2-3; 7 bases line up with TRBD1. The CDR3 is 15 residues long. Germline CDR1 reads SEHNR; CDR2 reads FQNEAQ (reference sequence). V lost 5 bases to trimming and J lost 7 bases; unmatched junction nucleotides: 12. The CDR3 sequence: CASSPTGDSRYTQYF. The DNA of the CDR3 is TGTGCCAGCAGCCCCACCGGGGACAGCCGGTATACGCAGTATTTT.

The chain uses TRBV14 and TRBJ1-4, with D possibly TRBD1 on 5 matching bases. The V end lost 4 bases, the J end lost 7 bases, and 13 bases lay between the germline ends. The CDR3 has 14 amino acids. Germline CDR1 and CDR2: SGHDN and FVKESK. CDR3 in amino acids: CASSLGMGPEKLFF. The CDR3, as DNA: TGTGCCAGCAGCCTAGGGATGGGGCCTGAAAAACTGTTTTTT.

The rearrangement joins TRBV5-4 to TRBJ2-1, with D possibly TRBD1 on 6 matching bases. Between the trimmed V and J ends, which lost 0 bases and 2 bases, there was a span of 9 bases. This CDR3 spans 15 amino acids. The germline V gene encodes CDR1 SGHNT and CDR2 YYREEE (reference sequence). The CDR3 DNA sequence: TGTGCCAGCAGCTTGGACAGGGACACCTACAATGAGCAGTTCTTC. Translation: CASSLDRDTYNEQFF.

The chain joins TRBV10-1 to TRBJ1-2; D call uncertain. The V and J ends lost 7 bases and 4 bases respectively, with 10 bases between them. CDR3 length: 12 residues. CDR1 is WNHNN, CDR2 SYGVQD, per germline (reference sequence). This CDR3 is CASIRELYGYTF. The DNA for the CDR3 is TGCGCCAGCATCCGGGAGCTCTATGGCTACACCTTC.

The chain combines TRBV7-9 with TRBJ2-5; 13 bases fit TRBD2. CDR3 length equals 16 residues. V gave up 3 bases and J gave up 5 bases; unmatched junction bases: 6. Germline V gene data show CDR1 as SEHNR and CDR2 as FQNEAQ (reference sequence). The DNA for the CDR3 is TGTGCCAGCAGCTTCACTAGCGGGGGGGCCTTGGAGACCCAGTACTTC. Translating it yields CASSFTSGGALETQYF.

The rearrangement links TRBV30 to TRBJ1-1; TRBD1 might be the D (5 bases). V was trimmed by 5 bases and J by 0 bases, leaving 16 bases between them. This CDR3 region has 15 residues. Germline V gene sequence: CDR1 GTSNPN, CDR2 SVGIG (reference sequence). The CDR3 spells CAWHDQGLLNTEAFF. In DNA form, the CDR3 reads TGTGCCTGGCACGACCAGGGACTGTTGAACACTGAAGCTTTCTTT.